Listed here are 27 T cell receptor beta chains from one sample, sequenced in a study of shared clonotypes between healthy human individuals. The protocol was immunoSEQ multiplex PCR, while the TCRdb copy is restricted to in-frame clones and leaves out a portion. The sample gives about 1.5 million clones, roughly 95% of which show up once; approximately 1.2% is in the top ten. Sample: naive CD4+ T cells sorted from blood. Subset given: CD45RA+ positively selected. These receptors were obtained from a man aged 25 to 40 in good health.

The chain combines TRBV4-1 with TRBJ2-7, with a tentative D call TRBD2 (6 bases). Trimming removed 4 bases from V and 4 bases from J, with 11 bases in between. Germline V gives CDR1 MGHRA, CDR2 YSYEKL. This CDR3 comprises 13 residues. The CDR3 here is CASSRAGTYEQYF. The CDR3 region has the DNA TGCGCCAGCAGCCGAGCGGGCACGTACGAGCAGTACTTC.

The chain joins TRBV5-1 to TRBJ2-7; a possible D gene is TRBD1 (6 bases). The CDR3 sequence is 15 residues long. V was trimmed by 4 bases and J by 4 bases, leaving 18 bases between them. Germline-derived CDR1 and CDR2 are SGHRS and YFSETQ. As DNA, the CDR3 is TGCGCCAGCAGCCAGCCGACCAGGGGCTTGTACGAGCAGTACTTC. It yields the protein CASSQPTRGLYEQYF.

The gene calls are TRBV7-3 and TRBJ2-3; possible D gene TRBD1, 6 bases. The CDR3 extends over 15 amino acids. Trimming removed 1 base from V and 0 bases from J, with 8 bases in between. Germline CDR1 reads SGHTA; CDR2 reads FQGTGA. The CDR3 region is CASSLRTVSTDTQYF. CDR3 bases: TGTGCCAGCAGCTTAAGGACAGTTAGCACAGATACGCAGTATTTT.

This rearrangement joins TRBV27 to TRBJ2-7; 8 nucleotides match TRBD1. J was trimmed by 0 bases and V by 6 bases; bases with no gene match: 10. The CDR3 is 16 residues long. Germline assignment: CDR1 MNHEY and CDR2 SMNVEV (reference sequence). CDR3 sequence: CASSRSRDRLSYEQYF. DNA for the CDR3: TGTGCCAGCAGCCGCTCAAGGGACAGGCTCTCCTACGAGCAGTACTTC.

CDR3 protein: CASSYRQGARGYGYTF. CDR3 bases: TGTGCCAGCAGCTACCGACAGGGGGCAAGAGGGTATGGCTACACCTTC. The chain carries TRBV7-2 and TRBJ1-2; 10 bases match TRBD1. The V gene's germline CDR1 is SGHTA and CDR2 FQGNSA. This CDR3 contains 16 residues. Germline trimming cut 4 bases from V and 5 bases from J; bases unmatched to any gene: 10.

The CDR3 DNA reads TGTGCCAGCAGCCCTGAGAACAATCAGCCCCAGCATTTT. The encoded protein is CASSPENNQPQHF. The chain recombines TRBV7-9 with TRBJ1-5; D is unresolved. V lost 5 bases to trimming and J lost 3 bases, with 8 bases between them. The CDR3 consists of 13 residues. Germline V gene sequence: CDR1 SEHNR, CDR2 FQNEAQ (reference sequence).

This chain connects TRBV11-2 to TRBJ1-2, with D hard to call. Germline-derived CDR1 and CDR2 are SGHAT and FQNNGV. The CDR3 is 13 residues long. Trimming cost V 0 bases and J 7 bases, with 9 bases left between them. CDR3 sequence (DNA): TGTGCCAGCAGCTTAGAGGCGGCGGCTGGCTACACCTTC. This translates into CASSLEAAAGYTF. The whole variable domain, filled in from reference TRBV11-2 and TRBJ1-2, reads EAGVAQSPRYKIIEKRQSVAFWCNPISGHATLYWYQQILGQGPKLLIQFQNNGVVDDSQLPKDRFSAERLKGVDSTLKIQPAKLEDSAVYLCASSLEAAAGYTFGSGTRLTVV.

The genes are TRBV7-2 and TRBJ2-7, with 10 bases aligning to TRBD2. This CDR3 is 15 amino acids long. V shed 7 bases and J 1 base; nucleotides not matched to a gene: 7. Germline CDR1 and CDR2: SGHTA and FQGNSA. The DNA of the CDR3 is TGTGCCAGCAATAGCGGGAGGTCCAAATCCTACGAGCAGTACTTC. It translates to CASNSGRSKSYEQYF.

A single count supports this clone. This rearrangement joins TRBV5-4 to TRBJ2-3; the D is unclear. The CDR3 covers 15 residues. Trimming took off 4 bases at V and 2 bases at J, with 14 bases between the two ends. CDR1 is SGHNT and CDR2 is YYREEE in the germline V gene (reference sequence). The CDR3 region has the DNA TGTGCCAGCAGCGGATACGTCGGACCCACAGATACGCAGTATTTT. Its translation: CASSGYVGPTDTQYF.

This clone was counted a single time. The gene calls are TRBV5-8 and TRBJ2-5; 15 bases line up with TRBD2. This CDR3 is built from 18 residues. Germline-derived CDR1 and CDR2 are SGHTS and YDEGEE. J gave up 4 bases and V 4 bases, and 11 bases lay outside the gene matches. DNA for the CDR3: TGTGCCAGCAGCCCCTGGACTAGCGGGAGGGCCCTGGGAGAGACCCAGTACTTC. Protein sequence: CASSPWTSGRALGETQYF.

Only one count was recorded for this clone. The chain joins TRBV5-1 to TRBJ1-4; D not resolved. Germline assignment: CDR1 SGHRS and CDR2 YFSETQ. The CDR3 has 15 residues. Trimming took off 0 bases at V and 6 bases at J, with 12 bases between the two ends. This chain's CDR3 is CASSLDGSLYEKLFF. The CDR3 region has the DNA TGCGCCAGCAGCTTGGATGGATCTTTGTATGAAAAACTGTTTTTT.

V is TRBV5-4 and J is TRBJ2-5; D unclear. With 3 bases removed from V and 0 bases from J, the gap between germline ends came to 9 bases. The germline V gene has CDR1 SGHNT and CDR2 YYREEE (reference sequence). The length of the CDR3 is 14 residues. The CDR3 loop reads CASSSDGHQETQYF. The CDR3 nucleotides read TGTGCCAGCAGCTCGGACGGACACCAAGAGACCCAGTACTTC.

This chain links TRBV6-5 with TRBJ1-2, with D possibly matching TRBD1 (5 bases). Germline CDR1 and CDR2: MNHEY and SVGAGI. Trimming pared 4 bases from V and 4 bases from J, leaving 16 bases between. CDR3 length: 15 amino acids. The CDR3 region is CASSSKPGRFYGYTF. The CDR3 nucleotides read TGTGCCAGCAGTTCAAAACCGGGACGGTTCTATGGCTACACCTTC.

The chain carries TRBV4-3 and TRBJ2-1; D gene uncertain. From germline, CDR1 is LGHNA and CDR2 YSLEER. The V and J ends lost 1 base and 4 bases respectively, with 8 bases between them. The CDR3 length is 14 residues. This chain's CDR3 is CASSQVTSYNEQFF. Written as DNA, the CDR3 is TGCGCCAGCAGCCAAGTTACATCGTACAATGAGCAGTTCTTC.

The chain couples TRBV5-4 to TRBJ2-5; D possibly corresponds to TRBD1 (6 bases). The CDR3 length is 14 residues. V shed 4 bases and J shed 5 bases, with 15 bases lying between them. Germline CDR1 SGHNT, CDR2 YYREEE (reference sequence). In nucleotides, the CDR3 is TGTGCCAGCAGCCAACAGGGTTGGGGTGAGACCCAGTACTTC. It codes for CASSQQGWGETQYF.

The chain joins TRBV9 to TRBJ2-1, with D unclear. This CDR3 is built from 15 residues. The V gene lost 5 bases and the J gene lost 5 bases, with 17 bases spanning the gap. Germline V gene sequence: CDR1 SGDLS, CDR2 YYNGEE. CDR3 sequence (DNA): TGTGCCAGCAGTAACAGTCCAGGTGGGCACAATGAGCAGTTCTTC. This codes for CASSNSPGGHNEQFF.

The CDR3 is CASSPGQGRVEQFF. Here the CDR3 DNA reads TGTGCCAGCAGCCCGGGACAGGGGCGGGTTGAGCAGTTCTTC. The chain has TRBV5-4 and TRBJ2-1; TRBD1 matches 10 bases. Trimming cost V 4 bases and J 9 bases; bases outside gene matches: 7. CDR1 is SGHNT and CDR2 is YYREEE in the germline V gene (reference sequence). CDR3 length: 14 amino acids.

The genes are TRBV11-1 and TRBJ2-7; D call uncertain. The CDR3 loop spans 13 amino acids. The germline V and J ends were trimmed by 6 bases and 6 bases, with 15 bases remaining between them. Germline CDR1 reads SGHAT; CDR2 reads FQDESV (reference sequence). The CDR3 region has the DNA TGTGCCAGCAGTTCCGGGCCTTCCGGCGAGCAGTACTTC. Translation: CASSSGPSGEQYF.

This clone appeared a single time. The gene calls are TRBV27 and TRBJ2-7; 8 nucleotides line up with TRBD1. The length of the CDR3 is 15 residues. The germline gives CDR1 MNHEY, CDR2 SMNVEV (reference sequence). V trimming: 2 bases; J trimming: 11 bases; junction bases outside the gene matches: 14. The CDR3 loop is CASSLNGGQGSIKYF. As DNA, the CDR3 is TGTGCCAGCAGTTTAAATGGTGGACAGGGCTCTATAAAGTACTTC.

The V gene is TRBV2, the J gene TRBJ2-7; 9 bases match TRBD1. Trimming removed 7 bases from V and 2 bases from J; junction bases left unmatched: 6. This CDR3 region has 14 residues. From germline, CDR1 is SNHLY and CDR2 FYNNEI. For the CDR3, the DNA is TGTGCCAGCACCCCCGGGACAGGGACCTACGAGCAGTACTTC. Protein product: CASTPGTGTYEQYF.

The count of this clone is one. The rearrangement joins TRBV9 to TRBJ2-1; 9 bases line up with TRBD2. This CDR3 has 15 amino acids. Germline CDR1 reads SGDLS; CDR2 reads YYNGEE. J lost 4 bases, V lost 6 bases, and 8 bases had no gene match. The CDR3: CASTPLAGGYNEQFF. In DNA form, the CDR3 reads TGTGCCAGCACCCCTTTGGCGGGGGGGTACAATGAGCAGTTCTTC.

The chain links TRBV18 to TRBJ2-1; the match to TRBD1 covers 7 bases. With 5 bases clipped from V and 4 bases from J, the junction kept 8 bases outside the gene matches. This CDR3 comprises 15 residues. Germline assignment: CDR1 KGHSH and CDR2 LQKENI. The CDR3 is CASSSDRVPYNEQFF. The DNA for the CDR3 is TGTGCCAGCTCATCAGACAGGGTCCCTTACAATGAGCAGTTCTTC.

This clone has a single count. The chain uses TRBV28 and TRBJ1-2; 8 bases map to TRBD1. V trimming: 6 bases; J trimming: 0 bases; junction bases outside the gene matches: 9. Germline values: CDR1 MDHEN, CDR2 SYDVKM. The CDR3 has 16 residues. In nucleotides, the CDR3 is TGTGCCAGCAGGGGAGACAGGGGTGCGCCTAACTATGGCTACACCTTC. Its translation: CASRGDRGAPNYGYTF.

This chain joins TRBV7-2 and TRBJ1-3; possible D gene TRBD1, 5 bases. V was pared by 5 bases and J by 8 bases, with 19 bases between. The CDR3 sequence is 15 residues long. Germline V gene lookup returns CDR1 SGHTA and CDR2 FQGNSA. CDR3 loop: CASSQASQGRYTIYF. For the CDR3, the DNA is TGTGCCAGCAGCCAAGCCTCCCAGGGTCGATACACCATATATTTT.

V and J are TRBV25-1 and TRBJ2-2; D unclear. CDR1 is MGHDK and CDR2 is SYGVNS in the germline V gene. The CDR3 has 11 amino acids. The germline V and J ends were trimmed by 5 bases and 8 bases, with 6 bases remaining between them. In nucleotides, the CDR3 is TGTGCCAGCAGTAGTCCGGGGGAGCTGTTTTTT. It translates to CASSSPGELFF.

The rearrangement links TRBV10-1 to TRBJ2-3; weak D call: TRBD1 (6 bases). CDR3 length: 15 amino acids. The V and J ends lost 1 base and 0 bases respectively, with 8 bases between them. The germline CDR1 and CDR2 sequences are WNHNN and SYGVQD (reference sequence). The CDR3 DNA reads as TGCGCCAGCAGTGAGTGGGACACAAGCACAGATACGCAGTATTTT. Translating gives CASSEWDTSTDTQYF.

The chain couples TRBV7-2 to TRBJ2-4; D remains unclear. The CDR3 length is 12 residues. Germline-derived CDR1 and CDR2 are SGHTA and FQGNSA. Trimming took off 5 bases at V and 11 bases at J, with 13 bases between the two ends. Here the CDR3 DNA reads TGTGCCAGCAGCCCGACAACCTCCGTTCAGTACTTC. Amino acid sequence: CASSPTTSVQYF.